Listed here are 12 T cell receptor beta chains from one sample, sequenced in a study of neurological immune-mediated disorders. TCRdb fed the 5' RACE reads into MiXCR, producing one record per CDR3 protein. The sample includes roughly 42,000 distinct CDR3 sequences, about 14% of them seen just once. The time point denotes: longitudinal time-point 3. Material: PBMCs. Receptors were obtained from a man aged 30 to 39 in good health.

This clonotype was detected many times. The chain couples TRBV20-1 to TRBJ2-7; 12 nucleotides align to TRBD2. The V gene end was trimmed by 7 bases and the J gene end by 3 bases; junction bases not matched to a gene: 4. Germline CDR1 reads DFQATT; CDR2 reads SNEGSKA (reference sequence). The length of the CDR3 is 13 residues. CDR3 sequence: CSVPGLAGYEQYF. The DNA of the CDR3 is TGCAGTGTTCCGGGACTAGCGGGCTACGAGCAGTACTTC.

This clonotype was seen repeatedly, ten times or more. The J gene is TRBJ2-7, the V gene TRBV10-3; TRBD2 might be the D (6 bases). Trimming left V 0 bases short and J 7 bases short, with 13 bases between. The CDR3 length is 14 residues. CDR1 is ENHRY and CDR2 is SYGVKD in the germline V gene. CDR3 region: CAISESASAREQYF. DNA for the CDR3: TGTGCCATCAGTGAGTCGGCTAGCGCGCGAGAGCAGTACTTC.

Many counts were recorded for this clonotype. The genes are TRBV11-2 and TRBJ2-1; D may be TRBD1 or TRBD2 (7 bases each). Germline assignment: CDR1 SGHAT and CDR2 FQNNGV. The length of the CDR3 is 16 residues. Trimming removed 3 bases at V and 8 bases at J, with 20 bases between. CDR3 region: CASSLGGREGADEQFF. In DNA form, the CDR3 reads TGTGCCAGCAGCTTGGGCGGAAGGGAGGGGGCGGATGAGCAGTTCTTC.

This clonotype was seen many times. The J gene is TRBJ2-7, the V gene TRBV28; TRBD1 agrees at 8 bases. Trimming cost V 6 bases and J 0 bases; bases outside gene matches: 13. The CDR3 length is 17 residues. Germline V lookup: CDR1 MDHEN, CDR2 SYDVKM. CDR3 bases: TGTGCCAGCAGCCTCCATCGGGGGACAGGCCTCTCCTACGAGCAGTACTTC. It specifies CASSLHRGTGLSYEQYF.

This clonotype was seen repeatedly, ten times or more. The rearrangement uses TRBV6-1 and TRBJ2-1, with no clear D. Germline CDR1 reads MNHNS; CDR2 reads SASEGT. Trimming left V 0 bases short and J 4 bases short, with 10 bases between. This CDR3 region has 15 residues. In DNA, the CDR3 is TGTGCCAGCAGTGAAGCGGGAAACGAGTACAATGAGCAGTTCTTC. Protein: CASSEAGNEYNEQFF.

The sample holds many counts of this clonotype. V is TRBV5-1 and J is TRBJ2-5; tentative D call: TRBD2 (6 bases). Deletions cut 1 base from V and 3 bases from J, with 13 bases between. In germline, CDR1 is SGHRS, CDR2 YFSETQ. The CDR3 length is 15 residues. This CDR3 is CASSLLASVKETQYF. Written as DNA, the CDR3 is TGCGCCAGCAGCTTGCTGGCTAGCGTCAAAGAGACCCAGTACTTC.

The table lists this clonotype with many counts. As DNA, the CDR3 is TGCAGTGCTGCCGGGACAGGGAATACGAATGAGCAGTTCTTC. As protein: CSAAGTGNTNEQFF. The V gene is TRBV20-1, the J gene TRBJ2-1, with 9 bases fitting TRBD1. V lost 5 bases, J lost 7 bases, and 9 bases stayed unmatched. This CDR3 spans 14 amino acids. Germline V lookup: CDR1 DFQATT, CDR2 SNEGSKA (reference sequence).

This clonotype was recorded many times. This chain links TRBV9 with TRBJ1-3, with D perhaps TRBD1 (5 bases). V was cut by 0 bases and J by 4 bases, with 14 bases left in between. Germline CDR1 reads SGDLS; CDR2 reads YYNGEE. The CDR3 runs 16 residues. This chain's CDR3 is CASSVVGTMEGNTIYF. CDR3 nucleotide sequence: TGTGCCAGCAGCGTAGTCGGGACCATGGAAGGAAACACCATATATTTT. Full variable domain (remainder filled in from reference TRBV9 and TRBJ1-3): DSGVTQTPKHLITATGQRVTLRCSPRSGDLSVYWYQQSLDQGLQFLIQYYNGEERAKGNILERFSAQQFPDLHSELNLSSLELGDSALYFCASSVVGTMEGNTIYFGEGSWLTVV.

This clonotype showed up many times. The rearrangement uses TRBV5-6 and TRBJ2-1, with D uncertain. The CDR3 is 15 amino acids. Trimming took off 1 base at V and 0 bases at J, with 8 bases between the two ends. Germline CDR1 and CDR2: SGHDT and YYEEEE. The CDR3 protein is CASSLYRSSYNEQFF. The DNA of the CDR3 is TGTGCCAGCAGCTTGTATAGGAGCTCCTACAATGAGCAGTTCTTC.

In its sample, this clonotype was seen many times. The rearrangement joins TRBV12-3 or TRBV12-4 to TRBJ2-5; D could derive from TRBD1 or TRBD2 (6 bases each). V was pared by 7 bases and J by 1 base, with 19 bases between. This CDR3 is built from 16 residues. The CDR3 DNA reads TGTGCCAGCACTCCCGGGGGCGGGACGTCCCAAGAGACCCAGTACTTC. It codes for CASTPGGGTSQETQYF.

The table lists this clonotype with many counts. CDR3 in DNA: TGCGCCAGCAGCCTGGACAGGGTGACTGAAGCTTTCTTT. It yields the protein CASSLDRVTEAFF. The chain uses TRBV4-1 and TRBJ1-1; 8 bases line up with TRBD1. Trimming took 4 bases from V and 5 from J; bases not matched to a gene: 3. This CDR3 has 13 amino acids. Germline values: CDR1 MGHRA, CDR2 YSYEKL.

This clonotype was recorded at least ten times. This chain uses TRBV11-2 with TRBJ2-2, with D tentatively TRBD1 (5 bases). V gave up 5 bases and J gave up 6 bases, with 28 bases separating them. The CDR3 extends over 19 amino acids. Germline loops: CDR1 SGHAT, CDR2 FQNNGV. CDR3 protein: CASSPSGAFNPQTAGELFF. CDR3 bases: TGTGCCAGCAGCCCGTCTGGGGCCTTCAACCCCCAAACGGCCGGGGAGCTGTTTTTT.